Following are 32 T cell receptor beta chains from one sample sequenced in a study of CD8+ T cells in alopecia areata. Indicated treatment: oral pan-JAK inhibitor, 5-10 mg twice daily. RNA was extracted and reverse transcribed into cDNA as the sequencing template. Some clones are missing from TCRdb's copy, which holds only in-frame ones; the method was immunoSEQ multiplex PCR. The data show about 210,000 clones, about three fifths seen once. Source: CD4+ T cells sorted from blood, taken at week 4, from a patient treated with tofacitinib. The origin of the receptors is a human donor with alopecia areata.

This clone was picked up a small number of times. The gene calls are TRBV7-9 and TRBJ2-3; D is uncertain. Germline V gene sequence: CDR1 SEHNR, CDR2 FQNEAQ (reference sequence). The V end lost 0 bases, the J end lost 2 bases, and 6 bases lay between the germline ends. The CDR3 runs 14 residues. CDR3 residues: CASSLASTTDTQYF. CDR3 in DNA: TGTGCCAGCAGCTTAGCCTCGACCACAGATACGCAGTATTTT. The full variable domain, rest sourced from reference TRBV7-9 and TRBJ2-3, is DTGVSQNPRHKITKRGQNVTFRCDPISEHNRLYWYRQTLGQGPEFLTYFQNEAQLEKSRLLSDRFSAERPKGSFSTLEIQRTEQGDSAMYLCASSLASTTDTQYFGPGTRLTVL.

The chain couples TRBV30 to TRBJ1-5; the D gene is possibly TRBD1 (6 bases). The germline V gene has CDR1 GTSNPN and CDR2 SVGIG (reference sequence). The V end lost 2 bases, the J end lost 4 bases, and 9 bases lay between the germline ends. The CDR3 loop spans 13 amino acids. This chain's CDR3 is CAWSITGNQPQHF. The CDR3 nucleotides are TGTGCCTGGAGTATAACAGGGAATCAGCCCCAGCATTTT.

V usage is TRBV5-1 and J usage is TRBJ2-6; D is ambiguous. The CDR3 extends over 15 amino acids. Germline-derived CDR1 and CDR2 are SGHRS and YFSETQ. V gave up 4 bases and J gave up 0 bases, with 8 bases separating them. The CDR3 protein is CASSKKTSGANVLTF. The CDR3 nucleotides are TGCGCCAGCAGCAAAAAGACCTCTGGGGCCAACGTCCTGACTTTC.

V usage is TRBV29-1 and J usage is TRBJ2-1; D is undetermined. The CDR3 is made up of 12 amino acids. Trimming took 4 bases from V and 7 from J, leaving 11 bases between them. Germline CDR1 and CDR2: SQVTM and ANQGSEA. The CDR3 loop reads CSVAQSSNEQFF. The DNA of the CDR3 is TGCAGCGTTGCTCAGAGTTCGAATGAGCAGTTCTTC.

The chain joins TRBV30 to TRBJ1-4; maybe TRBD1 (5 bases). V lost 2 bases to trimming and J lost 2 bases, with 6 bases between them. Germline CDR1 GTSNPN, CDR2 SVGIG (reference sequence). This CDR3 has 13 amino acids. CDR3 DNA: TGTGCCTGGAGTCAGGGTACTAATGAAAAACTGTTTTTT. Its protein is CAWSQGTNEKLFF.

The chain carries TRBV10-3 and TRBJ2-1; D might be TRBD2 (5 bases). This CDR3 is built from 13 residues. CDR1 and CDR2 from the germline V gene are ENHRY and SYGVKD. V shed 3 bases and J shed 8 bases, with 11 bases lying between them. This CDR3 reads CAISDEGSDEQFF. Written as DNA, the CDR3 is TGTGCCATCAGTGATGAGGGTTCCGATGAGCAGTTCTTC.

V usage is TRBV6-5 and J usage is TRBJ1-1; possible D gene TRBD1, 6 bases. V dropped 5 bases and J dropped 7 bases, with 14 bases sitting between them. CDR3 size: 13 residues. Germline lookup yields CDR1 MNHEY and CDR2 SVGAGI. As DNA, the CDR3 is TGTGCCAGCAGTCTCCGGACAGATGGTGAAGCTTTCTTT. Protein sequence: CASSLRTDGEAFF.

This clone was seen once. The chain links TRBV4-2 to TRBJ2-5; TRBD2 matches 8 bases. The ends lost 4 bases at V and 5 bases at J; junction bases unmatched: 12. Germline V CDR1 and CDR2: LGHNA, YNFKEQ. The CDR3 contains 16 residues. In DNA form, the CDR3 reads TGTGCCAGCAGCCTCACTAGCGGCCTGAACGGGGAGACCCAGTACTTC. Its translation: CASSLTSGLNGETQYF.

V and J are TRBV30 and TRBJ2-7, with D perhaps TRBD1 or TRBD2 (5 bases each). V lost 4 bases to trimming and J lost 10 bases, with 14 bases between them. Germline CDR1 GTSNPN, CDR2 SVGIG (reference sequence). This CDR3 is built from 11 residues. This chain's CDR3 is CAWNTGTLQYF. CDR3 bases: TGTGCCTGGAACACCGGGACCTTACAGTACTTC. The variable domain in full, with the rest retrieved from reference TRBV30 and TRBJ2-7, is SQTIHQWPATLVQPVGSPLSLECTVEGTSNPNLYWYRQAAGRGLQLLFYSVGIGQISSEVPQNLSASRPQDRQFILSSKKLLLSDSGFYLCAWNTGTLQYFGPGTRLTVT.

V is TRBV30 and J is TRBJ1-1, with D hard to call. The CDR3 is 12 residues long. Trimming took 3 bases from V and 4 from J, leaving 9 bases between them. Germline values: CDR1 GTSNPN, CDR2 SVGIG (reference sequence). The CDR3 reads CAWRESFTEAFF. CDR3 nucleotide sequence: TGTGCCTGGAGGGAGAGCTTCACTGAAGCTTTCTTT.

This clone has just one count. The chain is built from TRBV30 and TRBJ2-1; 13 nucleotides align to TRBD2. Germline V gene lookup returns CDR1 GTSNPN and CDR2 SVGIG (reference sequence). The V segment lost 1 base and the J segment 1 base; nucleotides outside the gene matches: 4. The CDR3 length is 17 residues. CDR3 coding DNA: TGTGCCTGGAGTGGGACTAGCGGGGGTAAATCCTACAATGAGCAGTTCTTC. This translates into CAWSGTSGGKSYNEQFF.

The gene calls are TRBV5-1 and TRBJ1-2; D not certain. Trimming removed 0 bases at V and 3 bases at J, with 12 bases between. Germline CDR1 is SGHRS and CDR2 is YFSETQ. CDR3 size: 15 residues. The CDR3: CASSLGRGQYYGYTF. CDR3 coding DNA: TGCGCCAGCAGCTTGGGACGTGGGCAGTACTATGGCTACACCTTC.

This clone was detected only a few times. The J gene is TRBJ1-3, the V gene TRBV2; 8 nucleotides agree with TRBD1. In germline, CDR1 is SNHLY, CDR2 FYNNEI. V trimming: 5 bases; J trimming: 0 bases; junction bases outside the gene matches: 0. The CDR3 is 14 amino acids. CDR3 sequence reads: CASSTGGSGNTIYF. In nucleotides, the CDR3 is TGTGCCAGCAGTACAGGGGGCTCTGGAAACACCATATATTTT.

In nucleotides, the CDR3 is TGTGCCAGCTCACCACCACACGGGGTGGAGACCCAGTACTTC. Encoded protein: CASSPPHGVETQYF. The V call is TRBV18, the J call TRBJ2-5, with a weak D call TRBD2 (5 bases). CDR1 is KGHSH, CDR2 LQKENI, per germline. Trimming removed 0 bases from V and 5 bases from J, with 10 bases in between. The CDR3 extends over 14 amino acids. Looking up the rest from reference TRBV18 and TRBJ2-5 gives the full variable domain: NAGVMQNPRHLVRRRGQEARLRCSPMKGHSHVYWYRQLPEEGLKFMVYLQKENIIDESGMPKERFSAEFPKEGPSILRIQQVVRGDSAAYFCASSPPHGVETQYFGPGTRLLVL.

The CDR3 region has the DNA TGCAGCGTCGAACGGGACATTCTCAATGAGCAGTTCTTC. Protein: CSVERDILNEQFF. The chain couples TRBV29-1 to TRBJ2-1; weak D call: TRBD1 (6 bases). This CDR3 is 13 amino acids long. The germline gives CDR1 SQVTM, CDR2 ANQGSEA. Trimming shortened V by 6 bases and J by 6 bases, and 15 bases separated the two germline ends.

This clone was counted a few times. The chain carries TRBV5-1 and TRBJ2-2; either TRBD1 or TRBD2 may supply D (5 bases each). In germline, CDR1 is SGHRS, CDR2 YFSETQ. The CDR3 is 15 amino acids. V was shortened by 4 bases and J by 5 bases, with 15 bases between the two germline ends. This chain's CDR3 is CASSPWDGVTGELFF. Written as DNA, the CDR3 is TGCGCCAGCAGCCCCTGGGACGGTGTTACCGGGGAGCTGTTTTTT.

CDR3 coding DNA: TGTGCCTGGAGTGGGTCCTACAATGAGCAGTTCTTC. It is translated as CAWSGSYNEQFF. This sequence joins TRBV30 and TRBJ2-1; D is uncertain. Germline V gives CDR1 GTSNPN, CDR2 SVGIG (reference sequence). The CDR3 has 12 amino acids. V was pared by 1 base and J by 1 base, with 2 bases between.

This clone has a single count. The chain couples TRBV14 to TRBJ1-1; D remains unclear. The CDR3 length is 13 residues. V lost 4 bases and J lost 0, with 6 bases in between. Germline V gene sequence: CDR1 SGHDN, CDR2 FVKESK. Written as DNA, the CDR3 is TGTGCCAGCAGCCCCAGTGTGAACACTGAAGCTTTCTTT. Translation gives CASSPSVNTEAFF.

The V gene is TRBV15, the J gene TRBJ2-5; maybe TRBD2 (5 bases). Germline-derived CDR1 and CDR2 are LNHNV and YYDKDF (reference sequence). The CDR3 is made up of 15 amino acids. The V end lost 0 bases, the J end lost 5 bases, and 13 bases lay between the germline ends. The CDR3: CATSRDRSGGETQYF. In DNA form, the CDR3 reads TGTGCCACCAGCAGAGATAGGAGCGGTGGGGAGACCCAGTACTTC.

This rearrangement joins TRBV7-9 to TRBJ1-2; D uncertain. V shed 3 bases and J shed 7 bases, with 15 bases lying between them. This CDR3 region has 14 residues. The germline V gene encodes CDR1 SEHNR and CDR2 FQNEAQ (reference sequence). This chain's CDR3 is CASSFMPGLGGYTF. The DNA of the CDR3 is TGTGCCAGCAGCTTCATGCCGGGCCTAGGTGGCTACACCTTC.

This sequence joins TRBV7-9 and TRBJ2-2; the D gene is possibly TRBD2 (6 bases). Germline CDR1 SEHNR, CDR2 FQNEAQ (reference sequence). The CDR3 totals 13 residues. Deletions cut 6 bases from V and 6 bases from J, with 11 bases between. The CDR3 reads CASRYSGPGELFF. CDR3 coding DNA: TGTGCCAGCAGATACAGCGGGCCCGGGGAGCTGTTTTTT.

This clone appeared a few times. J is TRBJ2-1 and V is TRBV6-1; D uncertain. V was trimmed by 5 bases and J by 2 bases, leaving 10 bases between them. Germline lookup yields CDR1 MNHNS and CDR2 SASEGT. This CDR3 comprises 14 residues. In nucleotides, the CDR3 is TGTGCCAGCAGTAGACTGTCCGCCTACAATGAGCAGTTCTTC. Its protein product is CASSRLSAYNEQFF.

This clone was counted a few times. Written as DNA, the CDR3 is TGTGCCAGCAGCTTACAGGGGGGCCGCCAAAACTACGAGCAGTACTTC. Encoded protein: CASSLQGGRQNYEQYF. The chain uses TRBV7-2 and TRBJ2-7; D perhaps matches TRBD1 (7 bases). V was cut by 2 bases and J by 3 bases, with 17 bases left in between. There are 16 residues in the CDR3. Germline V CDR1 and CDR2: SGHTA, FQGNSA.

The rearrangement links TRBV5-1 to TRBJ2-1; a possible D gene is TRBD1 (8 bases). The CDR3 length is 16 residues. The V end was cut by 4 bases, the J end by 1 base, with 15 bases between. Germline lookup yields CDR1 SGHRS and CDR2 YFSETQ. The CDR3 coding sequence is TGCGCCAGCAGCGATGGACAGGGACTATCCTACAATGAGCAGTTCTTC. It translates to CASSDGQGLSYNEQFF.

In this sample, this clone turned up a few times. The V call is TRBV6-5, the J call TRBJ1-5; no firm D call. The germline gives CDR1 MNHEY, CDR2 SVGAGI. This CDR3 has 13 residues. The V end lost 5 bases, the J end lost 10 bases, and 15 bases lay between the germline ends. The CDR3: CASSLFFREPQHF. The CDR3 bases are TGTGCCAGCAGTCTCTTCTTCCGGGAACCCCAGCATTTT.

The genes are TRBV25-1 and TRBJ2-1; D is undetermined. In germline, CDR1 is MGHDK, CDR2 SYGVNS. The CDR3 totals 11 residues. V was shortened by 3 bases and J by 13 bases, with 10 bases between the two germline ends. This CDR3 reads CASSEALSQFF. The CDR3 nucleotides read TGTGCCAGCAGTGAGGCTCTCTCACAGTTCTTC.

This clone is a singleton in its sample. CDR3 loop: CASSQEWTRIGGYTF. In DNA, the CDR3 is TGCGCCAGCAGCCAAGAATGGACAAGGATTGGTGGCTACACCTTC. The V and J genes are TRBV4-1 and TRBJ1-2, with D possibly matching TRBD1 (5 bases). Per germline, CDR1 MGHRA and CDR2 YSYEKL. V lost 0 bases and J 7 bases, leaving 15 bases between the germline ends. The CDR3 totals 15 residues.

In its sample, this clone was seen a few times. This sequence joins TRBV4-3 and TRBJ2-6; 8 bases map to TRBD1. V lost 1 base, J lost 4 bases, and 6 bases stayed unmatched. CDR3 length equals 17 residues. Germline V gene data show CDR1 as LGHNA and CDR2 as YSLEER. The CDR3 DNA is TGCGCCAGCAGCCAAGCCGTGACAGGGGCCGGGGCCAACGTCCTGACTTTC. It encodes CASSQAVTGAGANVLTF.

The gene calls are TRBV10-3 and TRBJ2-4; TRBD1 aligns across 7 bases. Trimming removed 10 bases from V and 1 base from J; junction bases left unmatched: 7. Germline V gives CDR1 ENHRY, CDR2 SYGVKD. This CDR3 has 14 residues. Here the CDR3 reads CASRPQGAKNIQYF. The CDR3 nucleotides read TGTGCCAGCAGACCACAGGGGGCCAAAAACATTCAGTACTTC.

This chain joins TRBV5-4 and TRBJ2-1; TRBD1 is a possible D gene (5 bases). The CDR3 extends over 12 amino acids. V was pared by 0 bases and J by 9 bases, with 7 bases between. Germline V CDR1 and CDR2: SGHNT, YYREEE (reference sequence). CDR3 sequence (DNA): TGTGCCAGCAGCTTGGCGACAGTTGAGCAGTTCTTC. Amino acid sequence: CASSLATVEQFF.

This clone was seen a few times. V is TRBV5-1 and J is TRBJ2-6, with 10 bases lining up with TRBD1. CDR3 length: 19 residues. Germline V gene lookup returns CDR1 SGHRS and CDR2 YFSETQ. V lost 4 bases and J lost 1; bases outside the gene matches: 11. This CDR3 reads CASSGGGQGKESGANVLTF. The CDR3 DNA follows: TGCGCCAGCAGCGGAGGGGGACAGGGGAAGGAATCTGGGGCCAACGTCCTGACTTTC.

This clone was detected a few times. The rearrangement uses TRBV6-6 and TRBJ2-5; TRBD1 matches 8 bases. The CDR3 covers 16 residues. Germline V gene data show CDR1 as MNHNY and CDR2 as SVGAGI (reference sequence). The ends lost 7 bases at V and 2 bases at J; junction bases unmatched: 12. In nucleotides, the CDR3 is TGTGCCAGCACAGAACCGGGACAGGTTTTTCAAGAGACCCAGTACTTC. Translation gives CASTEPGQVFQETQYF.